This T cell receptor beta chain was sequenced for a study of cytomegalovirus exposure and HLA in healthy donors. General observations from the study: Relative to the roughly 690-donor mean, N-insertions were reportedly fewer in an Asian-associated ancestry cluster in a later analysis.

Primers: 60 Vbeta forward and 13 Jbeta reverse. Using immunoSEQ multiplex PCR, the repertoire was profiled, and TCRdb retains in-frame clones only, with some absent. The data hold 150,000 to 250,000 clones, with 82% observed a single time. Details on this clone: The antigen remains unidentified.

This clonotype was obtained from a woman aged 50 to 60 in good health and CMV-seropositive. The sample comprised PBMCs.

The CDR3 is CASSPFTGSDTQYF. CDR3 coding DNA: TGTGCCAGCTCACCTTTCACAGGGTCAGATACGCAGTATTTT. This chain joins TRBV18 and TRBJ2-3, with a weak D call TRBD1 (6 bases). The V and J ends lost 3 bases and 4 bases respectively, with 11 bases between them. The CDR3 is 14 amino acids. Germline V gives CDR1 KGHSH, CDR2 LQKENI.